This TCR beta chain came from a study of cytomegalovirus exposure and HLA in healthy donors. In regard to this clone: Its specificity is unknown.

The junction had 8 bases not matched to a gene; V was cut back by 8 bases and J by 8 bases. Germline V gene lookup returns CDR1 MNHEY and CDR2 SMNVEV (reference sequence). The length of the CDR3 is 13 residues. General study points: Later on, a genetic analysis was performed. It linked a missense variant in DCLRE1C with V- and J-gene trimming of TCR beta. In a later analysis, CMV-associated beta chains were mostly HLA-associated, it appeared.

The PCR used 60 Vbeta and 13 Jbeta primers. Libraries were prepared by immunoSEQ multiplex PCR; TCRdb keeps only in-frame clonotypes and omits some of them. There are about 150,000 clones in the sample; 65% to 85% occur only once, and roughly 6.2% lies in the top ten. The sequencing input was PBMCs. This chain links TRBV27 with TRBJ2-1; 8 bases line up with TRBD1. The source of this sequence is a male donor in good health and CMV-seropositive. Written as DNA, the CDR3 is TGTGCCAGCGGTTACAGGGGGATTTATGAGCAGTTCTTC. It encodes CASGYRGIYEQFF.